A selection of T cell receptor beta chains follows, all from one sample in a study of post-analysis software for immune sequencing data. TCRdb itself ran the PCR reads through MiXCR, one entry per CDR3 protein. Counted here are 350,000 to 450,000 distinct CDR3 sequences, approximately 33% occurring once; the ten biggest clones make up roughly 12%. Source material: blood. The receptors here all came from a girl between 5 and 17 years old with multiple sclerosis. The CDR3 runs from the conserved cysteine through the conserved F or W. D genes are given only for firm matches. Rows give clone size only sometimes, using once, few, many, or a class for an expanded clone.

CSAPQPTHTEQFF,TGCAGTGCCCCCCAACCAACACATACAGAGCAGTTCTTC,TRBJ2-1,-,TRBV20-1,once
CASNPRDSGPYEQYF,TGTGCCAGCAATCCACGGGACTCGGGACCCTACGAGCAGTACTTC,TRBJ2-7,-,TRBV6-6,-
CASRAGGELFF,TGTGCCAGCAGAGCGGGAGGGGAGCTGTTTTTT,TRBJ2-2,TRBD2,TRBV5-5,few
CSVRLETGGSEAFF,TGCAGCGTCCGCCTTGAGACAGGGGGCTCTGAAGCTTTCTTT,TRBJ1-1,TRBD1,TRBV29-1,-
CASSPTGPYEQYF,TGTGCCAGCAGTCCGACAGGTCCCTACGAGCAGTACTTC,TRBJ2-7,-,TRBV12-3/TRBV12-4,-
CASKVGGSYNEQFF,TGTGCCAGCAAGGTCGGGGGGTCGTACAATGAGCAGTTCTTC,TRBJ2-1,TRBD2,TRBV2,few
CASRQRGGNYNEQFF,TGTGCCAGCAGGCAACGGGGGGGCAATTACAATGAGCAGTTCTTC,TRBJ2-1,TRBD2,TRBV28,few
CAGSLVSGELFF,TGTGCCGGCAGCCTTGTATCCGGGGAGCTGTTTTTT,TRBJ2-2,-,TRBV5-6,-
CASSVGSESTEAFF,TGTGCCAGCAGCGTAGGGTCAGAAAGCACTGAAGCTTTCTTT,TRBJ1-1,-,TRBV9,-
CASSPQRRHSGNTIYF,TGTGCCAGCTCACCACAACGACGCCACTCTGGAAACACCATATATTTT,TRBJ1-3,-,TRBV18,-
CASSDEGGLEETQYF,TGTGCCAGCAGTGATGAGGGGGGGTTGGAGGAGACCCAGTACTTC,TRBJ2-5,-,TRBV6-5,-
CASSPLSGGFSYNEQFF,TGTGCCAGCAGCCCTCTTAGCGGCGGTTTCTCCTACAATGAGCAGTTCTTC,TRBJ2-1,-,TRBV4-2,-
CSVGPLDTDTQYF,TGCAGCGTTGGACCATTGGACACAGATACGCAGTATTTT,TRBJ2-3,-,TRBV29-1,-
CASSVDSGLQETQYF,TGTGCCAGCAGCGTAGATAGCGGACTTCAAGAGACCCAGTACTTC,TRBJ2-5,-,TRBV9,-
CASKVGLDSYNEQFF,TGTGCCAGCAAGGTCGGACTGGACTCCTACAATGAGCAGTTCTTC,TRBJ2-1,-,TRBV2,few
CASSLGRTINSSLHF,TGTGCCAGCAGCTTAGGACGGACTATTAATTCATCCCTCCACTTT,TRBJ1-6,-,TRBV7-2,-
CASSDGYRETQYF,TGTGCCAGCAGCGACGGGTATAGAGAGACCCAGTACTTC,TRBJ2-5,-,TRBV9,few
CASSSNRGQSVELYF,TGTGCCAGCAGCTCGAATAGGGGGCAATCTGTCGAGCTGTACTTC,TRBJ2-5,TRBD1,TRBV7-2,-
CASTWEGTGREKQYF,TGTGCCAGCACCTGGGAGGGGACAGGGAGGGAGAAGCAGTACTTC,TRBJ2-7,TRBD1,TRBV2,few
CASSLTGTSGISYEQYF,TGTGCCAGCAGCTTAACTGGGACTAGCGGGATCTCCTACGAGCAGTACTTC,TRBJ2-7,TRBD2,TRBV27,-
CASTEGGDYEQYF,TGTGCCAGCACCGAAGGGGGGGACTACGAGCAGTACTTC,TRBJ2-7,-,TRBV6-4,-
CATSDPGTRNIQYF,TGTGCCACCAGTGACCCCGGCACAAGAAACATTCAGTACTTC,TRBJ2-4,-,TRBV24-1,few
CVSSRDADGLKHF,TGTGTCAGCAGTAGGGACGCTGACGGACTAAAGCATTTT,TRBJ1-5,-,TRBV12-3/TRBV12-4,-
CSARDGAGGIDTQYF,TGCAGTGCTAGAGATGGGGCAGGGGGTATAGATACGCAGTATTTT,TRBJ2-3,TRBD1,TRBV20-1,once
CASSSRTDTGELFF,TGTGCCAGCAGCTCACGGACAGACACCGGGGAGCTGTTTTTT,TRBJ2-2,-,TRBV13,-
CASSLSGLATDTQYF,TGTGCCAGCAGCTTGTCGGGACTAGCGACAGATACGCAGTATTTT,TRBJ2-3,TRBD2,TRBV7-9,-
CATSRSTSQTDTQYF,TGTGCCACCAGCCGCTCGACTAGCCAAACAGATACGCAGTATTTT,TRBJ2-3,TRBD2,TRBV15,few
CASSYIGQGKTEAFF,TGCGCCAGCAGCTATATAGGACAGGGGAAGACTGAAGCTTTCTTT,TRBJ1-1,TRBD1,TRBV5-1,-
CASSQDSSVNIQYF,TGTGCCAGCAGCCAAGATAGTTCCGTGAACATTCAGTACTTC,TRBJ2-4,-,TRBV4-2,-
CASSLDGDTEAFF,TGTGCCAGCAGCCTCGACGGGGACACTGAAGCTTTCTTT,TRBJ1-1,-,TRBV7-3,-
CASSNNLGGPYNEQFF,TGTGCCAGCAGTAACAACCTCGGCGGACCCTACAATGAGCAGTTCTTC,TRBJ2-1,-,TRBV3-1,-
CASSSGTGGGTEAFF,TGTGCCAGCAGTTCCGGGACAGGGGGCGGCACTGAAGCTTTCTTT,TRBJ1-1,TRBD1,TRBV6-6,-
CSGSGTSNTEAFF,TGCAGCGGGTCGGGGACATCGAACACTGAAGCTTTCTTT,TRBJ1-1,-,TRBV29-1,-
CASSLTHSRNTEAFF,TGTGCCAGCAGCTTAACGCACTCCAGAAACACTGAAGCTTTCTTT,TRBJ1-1,-,TRBV7-3,-
CSVEHRQVYTEAFF,TGCAGCGTTGAACACCGTCAGGTCTACACTGAAGCTTTCTTT,TRBJ1-1,-,TRBV29-1,few
CASSLAGGVYEQYF,TGCGCCAGCAGCTTGGCCGGGGGGGTGTACGAGCAGTACTTC,TRBJ2-7,TRBD2,TRBV5-1,-
CASSLAEAFF,TGTGCCAGCAGTTTGGCTGAAGCTTTCTTT,TRBJ1-1,-,TRBV12-3/TRBV12-4,-
CASSYSVTSGGRYNEQFF,TGTGCCAGCAGTTACTCGGTTACTAGCGGGGGTAGATACAATGAGCAGTTCTTC,TRBJ2-1,TRBD2,TRBV6-5,-
CASSLSIRSHSGNTIYF,TGTGCCAGCAGTCTCTCGATCCGGTCCCACTCTGGAAACACCATATATTTT,TRBJ1-3,-,TRBV12-3/TRBV12-4,-
CASSLGRALVGRNIQYF,TGTGCCAGCAGCCTGGGGAGGGCGTTAGTAGGGAGAAACATTCAGTACTTC,TRBJ2-4,TRBD2,TRBV12-3/TRBV12-4,few
CASSLTSGGKNEQFF,TGCGCCAGCAGCTTGACTAGCGGGGGGAAAAATGAGCAGTTCTTC,TRBJ2-1,TRBD2,TRBV5-1,-
CASSEGVTEAFF,TGTGCCAGCAGTGAAGGGGTAACTGAAGCTTTCTTT,TRBJ1-1,-,TRBV2,-
CASSYGAGLPYEQYF,TGTGCCAGCAGTTACGGCGCAGGGCTACCCTACGAGCAGTACTTC,TRBJ2-7,-,TRBV6-5,few
CASSMGQTNEKLFF,TGTGCCAGCAGTATGGGACAGACTAATGAAAAACTGTTTTTT,TRBJ1-4,TRBD1,TRBV6-6,-
CASSQERGIHTF,TGCGCCAGCAGCCAAGAAAGGGGGATCCACACCTTC,TRBJ1-2,-,TRBV4-1,few
CASSQVVLKETQYF,TGTGCCAGCAGCCAAGTCGTACTCAAAGAGACCCAGTACTTC,TRBJ2-5,-,TRBV3-1,-
CASSSPGTGTYEQYF,TGTGCCAGCAGCTCCCCCGGGACAGGTACCTACGAGCAGTACTTC,TRBJ2-7,TRBD1,TRBV7-6,many
CASSQELAGLFFSTDTQYF,TGTGCCAGCAGCCAAGAACTAGCGGGTTTATTCTTCAGCACAGATACGCAGTATTTT,TRBJ2-3,TRBD2,TRBV14,-
CASRAVPSGENGYTF,TGTGCCAGCAGAGCCGTCCCTTCGGGGGAAAATGGCTACACCTTC,TRBJ1-2,-,TRBV6-5,few
CASSPAGVSLGTQYF,TGTGCCAGCAGTCCCGCGGGGGTGTCTCTTGGTACGCAGTATTTT,TRBJ2-3,TRBD2,TRBV12-3/TRBV12-4,-